The rows below give T cell receptor beta chains drawn from one sample of a study of chronic HIV infection and antiretroviral therapy. One entry per CDR3 protein, called by TCRdb with MiXCR from the 5' RACE reads. The sample has about 38,000 distinct CDR3 sequences, about 8.1% seen once; the top ten hold roughly 2.6%. The sample consisted of peripheral blood. These receptors originate from an adult who had HIV and had not received antiretroviral therapy, or was an uninfected healthy control (not recorded which). The CDR3 runs from the conserved cysteine through the conserved F or W. A D gene is named only where the DNA matches it firmly. Clone size appears in some rows only: once, few, many, or a class for an expanded clone.

>TRBD2|many|TRBV11-2|TRBJ2-3
CASSTETSSTDTQYF
TGTGCCAGCAGTACAGAGACTAGCTCCACAGATACGCAGTATTTT
>.|many|TRBV29-1|TRBJ1-5
CSVKEAGQPQHF
TGCAGCGTTAAGGAGGCTGGGCAGCCCCAGCATTTT
>TRBD1|many|TRBV28|TRBJ1-2
CATAGTGYGYTF
TGTGCCACCGCAGGGACAGGCTATGGCTACACCTTC
>.|few|TRBV20-1|TRBJ2-5
CSARAGQLQETQYF
TGCAGTGCTAGAGCGGGACAACTCCAAGAGACCCAGTACTTC
>.|many|TRBV28|TRBJ1-1
CASSPSGQNTEAFF
TGTGCCAGCAGTCCATCGGGACAGAACACTGAAGCTTTCTTT
>TRBD2|many|TRBV5-1|TRBJ2-3
CASTGLAGVDTQYF
TGCGCCAGCACGGGACTAGCGGGAGTAGATACGCAGTATTTT
>.|many|TRBV7-3|TRBJ2-3
CASSLETEPPDTQYF
TGTGCCAGCAGCTTAGAGACCGAACCCCCAGATACGCAGTATTTT
>TRBD1|many|TRBV28|TRBJ2-6
CASSSATGVGANVLTF
TGTGCCAGCAGTTCAGCAACAGGGGTCGGGGCCAACGTCCTGACTTTC
>TRBD2|many|TRBV20-1|TRBJ2-1
CSAAGLAYNEQFF
TGCAGTGCAGCGGGACTGGCTTACAATGAGCAGTTCTTC
>TRBD2|many|TRBV28|TRBJ2-7
CASSPSGTSGYEQYF
TGTGCCAGCAGTCCCTCCGGGACTAGCGGCTACGAGCAGTACTTC
>.|many|TRBV5-1|TRBJ2-2
CASSLVGDNTGELFF
TGCGCCAGCAGCTTGGTGGGAGACAACACCGGGGAGCTGTTTTTT
>.|many|TRBV12-3/TRBV12-4|TRBJ2-7
CASSPTGQYAYEQYF
TGTGCCAGCAGTCCGACGGGGCAGTATGCGTACGAGCAGTACTTC
>.|few|TRBV2|TRBJ2-7
CASSERAHEQYF
TGTGCCAGCAGTGAGAGGGCCCACGAGCAGTACTTC
>.|many|TRBV24-1|TRBJ2-1
CATSDLRAGGYNEQFF
TGTGCCACCAGTGATTTGAGGGCCGGAGGGTACAATGAGCAGTTCTTC
>TRBD1|many|TRBV12-5|TRBJ1-2
CASGSVRDRVNYGYTF
TGTGCTAGTGGTAGCGTCCGGGACAGGGTTAACTATGGCTACACCTTC
>.|many|TRBV25-1|TRBJ2-7
CASKRGYEQYF
TGTGCCAGCAAGCGCGGGTACGAGCAGTACTTC
>.|many|TRBV11-2|TRBJ2-7
CASSTGTFYEQYF
TGTGCCAGCAGCACCGGGACATTCTACGAGCAGTACTTC
>TRBD2|many|TRBV24-1|TRBJ2-2
CATSVKAGGPGTGELFF
TGTGCCACCAGTGTCAAAGCGGGAGGGCCCGGCACCGGGGAGCTGTTTTTT
>.|.|TRBV4-3|TRBJ2-3
CASSQDHLGPTQYF
TGCGCCAGCAGCCAAGATCACCTGGGCCCTACGCAGTATTTT
>.|many|TRBV29-1|TRBJ1-2
CSVELAGSYTF
TGCAGCGTTGAGTTAGCTGGGAGCTACACCTTC
>.|many|TRBV4-2|TRBJ2-1
CASSQDLENNEQFF
TGTGCCAGCAGCCAAGATTTGGAGAACAATGAGCAGTTCTTC
>TRBD2|many|TRBV20-1|TRBJ2-1
CSARLAANNEQFF
TGCAGTGCTAGACTAGCGGCAAACAATGAGCAGTTCTTC
>TRBD1|.|TRBV5-1|TRBJ2-1
CASSWSLGRDSYNEQFF
TGCGCCAGCAGCTGGAGTTTAGGACGGGACAGCTACAATGAGCAGTTCTTC
>.|few|TRBV4-1|TRBJ2-7
CASSPSGNSYEQYF
TGCGCCAGCAGCCCCTCGGGGAACTCCTACGAGCAGTACTTC
>.|.|TRBV5-1|TRBJ1-1
CASSLGSTEAFF
TGCGCCAGCAGCTTGGGTAGCACTGAAGCTTTCTTT
>.|many|TRBV28|TRBJ2-7
CASSFGLISYEQYF
TGTGCCAGCAGTTTCGGGCTGATCTCCTACGAGCAGTACTTC
>.|many|TRBV3-1|TRBJ2-7
CASSQRLTPYEQYF
TGTGCCAGCAGCCAGAGACTGACACCCTACGAGCAGTACTTC
>TRBD2|.|TRBV5-6|TRBJ2-3
CASSSLAGGPDTQYF
TGTGCCAGCAGCTCTCTAGCGGGAGGGCCAGATACGCAGTATTTT
>.|few|TRBV20-1|TRBJ2-3
CSADQADTQYF
TGCAGTGCTGACCAAGCGGATACGCAGTATTTT
>.|.|TRBV29-1|TRBJ1-1
CSVQVSNTEAFF
TGCAGCGTTCAGGTCAGCAACACTGAAGCTTTCTTT
>.|.|TRBV9|TRBJ2-7
CASSSTGQSSYEQYF
TGTGCCAGCAGCTCAACAGGGCAGAGCTCCTACGAGCAGTACTTC
>TRBD2|many|TRBV29-1|TRBJ2-7
CSVDAGGSSYEQYF
TGCAGCGTTGATGCGGGCGGGAGCTCCTACGAGCAGTACTTC
>TRBD2|many|TRBV6-2/TRBV6-3|TRBJ2-5
CASSSGTSGVETQYF
TGTGCCAGCAGTTCCGGGACTAGCGGTGTAGAGACCCAGTACTTC
>.|.|TRBV12-3/TRBV12-4|TRBJ1-4
CASSWTENEKLFF
TGTGCCAGCAGTTGGACGGAGAATGAAAAACTGTTTTTT
>TRBD1|few|TRBV27|TRBJ1-5
CASRAGGMNIQPQHF
TGTGCCAGCAGGGCAGGGGGGATGAATATTCAGCCCCAGCATTTT
>.|.|TRBV9|TRBJ2-5
CASSVGAGGLYQETQYF
TGTGCCAGCAGCGTAGGAGCTGGGGGACTGTACCAAGAGACCCAGTACTTC
>.|many|TRBV10-3|TRBJ2-7
CAISEYGQASYEQYF
TGTGCCATCAGTGAGTACGGTCAGGCCTCCTACGAGCAGTACTTC
>.|many|TRBV12-3/TRBV12-4|TRBJ2-1
CASSLDGSGNEQFF
TGTGCCAGCAGTTTAGACGGGAGTGGAAATGAGCAGTTCTTC
>.|many|TRBV6-4|TRBJ2-1
CASSDSDNNEQFF
TGTGCCAGCAGTGACTCGGACAACAATGAGCAGTTCTTC
>.|.|TRBV14|TRBJ2-1
CASSQVPDNEQFF
TGTGCCAGCAGCCAAGTCCCCGACAATGAGCAGTTCTTC
>TRBD1|.|TRBV4-2|TRBJ1-2
CASGQEGTGGGYTF
TGTGCCAGCGGCCAAGAGGGTACAGGGGGCGGCTACACCTTC
>.|many|TRBV28|TRBJ2-3
CASWGRVGDTQYF
TGTGCCAGCTGGGGCAGGGTGGGAGATACGCAGTATTTT
>.|few|TRBV5-1|TRBJ2-5
CASSFETQYF
TGCGCCAGCAGCTTTGAGACCCAGTACTTC
>.|few|TRBV21-1|TRBJ1-5
CASSEGGINQPQHF
TGTGCCAGCAGCGAAGGGGGAATCAATCAGCCCCAGCATTTT
>.|many|TRBV15|TRBJ2-2
CATKLTGKERSTGELFF
TGTGCCACCAAGCTTACGGGGAAGGAACGGTCCACCGGGGAGCTGTTTTTT
>TRBD2|many|TRBV27|TRBJ2-1
CASSLRLAGVKGQNNEQFF
TGTGCCAGCAGTTTACGGCTAGCGGGAGTAAAGGGGCAGAACAATGAGCAGTTCTTC